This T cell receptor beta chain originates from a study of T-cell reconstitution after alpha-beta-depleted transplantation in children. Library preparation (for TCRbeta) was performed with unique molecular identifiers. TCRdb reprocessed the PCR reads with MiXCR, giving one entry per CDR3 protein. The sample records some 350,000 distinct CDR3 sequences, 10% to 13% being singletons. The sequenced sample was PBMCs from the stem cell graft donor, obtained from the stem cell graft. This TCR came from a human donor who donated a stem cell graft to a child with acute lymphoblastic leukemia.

The CDR3 reads CSVLTASSYEQYF. In DNA form, the CDR3 reads TGCAGCGTGTTGACAGCCTCTTCCTACGAGCAGTACTTC. The J gene is TRBJ2-7, the V gene TRBV29-1; D might be TRBD1 (5 bases). Trimming took off 6 bases at V and 1 base at J, with 13 bases between the two ends. This CDR3 has 13 residues. In germline, CDR1 is SQVTM, CDR2 ANQGSEA.